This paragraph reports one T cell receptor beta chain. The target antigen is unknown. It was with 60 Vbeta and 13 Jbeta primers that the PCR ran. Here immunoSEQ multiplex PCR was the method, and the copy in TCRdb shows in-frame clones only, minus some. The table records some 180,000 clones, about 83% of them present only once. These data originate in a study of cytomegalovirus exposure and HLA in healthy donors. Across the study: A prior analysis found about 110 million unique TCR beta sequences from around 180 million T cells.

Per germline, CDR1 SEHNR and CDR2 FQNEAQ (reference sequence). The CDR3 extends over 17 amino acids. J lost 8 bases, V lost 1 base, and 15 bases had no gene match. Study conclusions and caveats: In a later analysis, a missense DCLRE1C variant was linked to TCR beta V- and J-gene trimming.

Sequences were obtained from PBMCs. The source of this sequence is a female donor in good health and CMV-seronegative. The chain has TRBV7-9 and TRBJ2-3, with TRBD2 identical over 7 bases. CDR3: CASSLVRRLREAGTQYF. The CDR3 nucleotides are TGTGCCAGCAGCTTAGTCCGCCGCCTACGGGAGGCTGGTACGCAGTATTTT.